The 9 T cell receptor beta chains reported below all come from one sample, sequenced in a study of OX40 agonist ivuxolimab in advanced cancers. Data came from immunoSEQ multiplex PCR; TCRdb stores just in-frame clones and leaves some out. The sample contains roughly 80,000 clones, about 88% of which appear only once. The sequencing here drew on CD4+ or CD8+ T cells sorted from blood, taken in a trial of the OX40 agonist ivuxolimab. These receptors originate from an adult with an advanced solid tumor such as melanoma, head and neck, liver or kidney cancer.

The chain combines TRBV7-9 with TRBJ2-1; no clear D. Trimming cost V 5 bases and J 0 bases, with 17 bases left between them. CDR3 length equals 17 residues. From germline, CDR1 is SEHNR and CDR2 FQNEAQ (reference sequence). CDR3 in DNA: TGTGCCAGCAGCCCAGGTGGGGTTGCGGTCTCCTACAATGAGCAGTTCTTC. Residues: CASSPGGVAVSYNEQFF. The full variable domain, completed using reference TRBV7-9 and TRBJ2-1, is DTGVSQNPRHKITKRGQNVTFRCDPISEHNRLYWYRQTLGQGPEFLTYFQNEAQLEKSRLLSDRFSAERPKGSFSTLEIQRTEQGDSAMYLCASSPGGVAVSYNEQFFGPGTRLTVL.

The rearrangement joins TRBV6-5 to TRBJ2-7; D not certain. The CDR3 has 14 residues. The germline V and J ends were trimmed by 5 bases and 4 bases, with 15 bases remaining between them. Germline CDR1 is MNHEY and CDR2 is SVGAGI. DNA for the CDR3: TGTGCCAGCAGTCCGACTTGGGGTTCGTACGAGCAGTACTTC. Translated: CASSPTWGSYEQYF.

The CDR3: CASSYFGNEQFF. The CDR3 DNA is TGTGCCAGCAGTTACTTCGGTAATGAGCAGTTCTTC. This rearrangement joins TRBV6-5 to TRBJ2-1, with D unclear. The CDR3 loop spans 12 amino acids. Germline-derived CDR1 and CDR2 are MNHEY and SVGAGI. V shed 1 base and J shed 7 bases, with 5 bases lying between them.

The V call is TRBV4-1, the J call TRBJ2-3; no clear D. V shed 0 bases and J shed 1 base, with 8 bases lying between them. The CDR3 consists of 15 residues. Germline lookup yields CDR1 MGHRA and CDR2 YSYEKL. The DNA for the CDR3 is TGCGCCAGCAGCCAAGAAGAACGTCGCACAGATACGCAGTATTTT. This translates into CASSQEERRTDTQYF.

This sequence joins TRBV7-9 and TRBJ2-7; possible D gene TRBD2, 5 bases. CDR3 length: 13 amino acids. The V gene's germline CDR1 is SEHNR and CDR2 FQNEAQ (reference sequence). V was pared by 1 base and J by 4 bases, with 8 bases between. The CDR3 DNA sequence: TGTGCCAGCAGCTTAGGTAGGGAGTACGAGCAGTACGTC. Protein product: CASSLGREYEQYV.

The V and J genes are TRBV10-3 and TRBJ2-5; 12 nucleotides line up with TRBD2. The DNA end lines up better with TRBJ2-7; the J call may be wrong. In germline, CDR1 is ENHRY, CDR2 SYGVKD. The CDR3 is made up of 17 amino acids. CDR3: CAIRLGTSGYPLPEQYF. DNA for the CDR3: TGTGCCATCAGGTTGGGGACTAGCGGGTACCCCTTGCCCGAGCAGTACTTC.

The V gene is TRBV21-1, the J gene TRBJ2-7; the DNA was not compared with TRBD1, the D call given in the table. TRBV21-1 is a recognized pseudogene. The CDR3 totals 15 residues. The CDR3 coding sequence is TGTGCCAGCAGCAAAGAGCCCAGGTTAACCTCCTCTGGGTACTTC. It yields the protein CASSKEPRLTSSGYF.

This clone is a singleton in its sample. The CDR3, as DNA: TGTGCCAGCAGTCCAAAAACCGGGACAACGAAGGACTATGGCTACACCTTC. Translating it yields CASSPKTGTTKDYGYTF. J is TRBJ1-2 and V is TRBV27; tentative D call: TRBD1 (6 bases). Germline V gives CDR1 MNHEY, CDR2 SMNVEV (reference sequence). The CDR3 consists of 17 residues. The ends were cut back, 5 bases at V and 3 bases at J, with 22 bases in the middle.

The chain has TRBV5-6 and TRBJ2-5; 8 positions match TRBD1. Germline values: CDR1 SGHDT, CDR2 YYEEEE. CDR3 length: 16 residues. V lost 4 bases to trimming and J lost 9 bases; unmatched junction nucleotides: 17. CDR3 in amino acids: CASSQTGAYLSMSQYF. The CDR3 DNA reads as TGTGCCAGCAGCCAGACAGGGGCCTACCTATCTATGTCCCAGTACTTC.